This T cell receptor (beta chain) was sequenced in a study of T cell responses to AZD1222 COVID-19 vaccine. Study observations and caveats: The study found Spike-specific TCR breadth and depth rose after two AZD1222 doses. A mostly white British donor set with more females was recruited, and clonal diversity was possibly underestimated.

In regard to this clone: The antigen is not known.

Measured with immunoSEQ multiplex PCR; TCRdb has only the in-frame clones, and not every one. This sample has 95,000 to 150,000 clones, with 87% found just once. Trimming removed 5 bases at V and 2 bases at J, with 18 bases between. CDR1 and CDR2 (germline): SEHNR, FQNEAQ (reference sequence). There are 16 residues in the CDR3. The chain carries TRBV7-9 and TRBJ1-1; D gene unclear. The source material was peripheral blood, sampled on day 0 of AZD1222 vaccination. The sequence was collected from an adult in good health. DNA for the CDR3: TGTGCCAGCAGCCCTAGTGGTCAACCCTATAACACTGAAGCTTTCTTT. Translation: CASSPSGQPYNTEAFF.